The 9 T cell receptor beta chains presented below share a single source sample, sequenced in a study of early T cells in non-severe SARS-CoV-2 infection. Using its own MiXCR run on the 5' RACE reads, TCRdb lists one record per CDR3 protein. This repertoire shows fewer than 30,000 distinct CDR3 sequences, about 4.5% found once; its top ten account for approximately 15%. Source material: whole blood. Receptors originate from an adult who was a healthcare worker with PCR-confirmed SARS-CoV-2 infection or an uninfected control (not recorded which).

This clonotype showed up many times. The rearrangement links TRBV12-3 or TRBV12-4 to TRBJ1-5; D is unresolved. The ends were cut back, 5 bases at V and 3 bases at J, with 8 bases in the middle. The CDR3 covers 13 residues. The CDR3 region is CASSLQANQPQHF. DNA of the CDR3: TGTGCCAGCAGTCTCCAGGCCAATCAGCCCCAGCATTTT.

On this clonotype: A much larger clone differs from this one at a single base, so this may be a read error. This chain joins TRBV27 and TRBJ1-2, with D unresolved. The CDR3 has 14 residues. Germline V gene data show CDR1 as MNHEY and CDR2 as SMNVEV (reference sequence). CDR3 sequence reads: CASSPGPKTLGCTF. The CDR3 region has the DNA TGTGCCAGCAGCCCCGGGCCCAAAACCCTGGGCTGCACCTTC.

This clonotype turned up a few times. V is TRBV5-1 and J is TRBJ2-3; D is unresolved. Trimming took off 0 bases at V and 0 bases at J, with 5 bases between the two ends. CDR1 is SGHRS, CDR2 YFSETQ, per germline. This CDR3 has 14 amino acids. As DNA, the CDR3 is TGCGCCAGCAGCTTGGGGACGAGCACAGATACGCAGTATTTT. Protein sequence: CASSLGTSTDTQYF. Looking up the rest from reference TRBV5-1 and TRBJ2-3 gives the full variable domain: KAGVTQTPRYLIKTRGQQVTLSCSPISGHRSVSWYQQTPGQGLQFLFEYFSETQRNKGNFPGRFSGRQFSNSRSEMNVSTLELGDSALYLCASSLGTSTDTQYFGPGTRLTVL.

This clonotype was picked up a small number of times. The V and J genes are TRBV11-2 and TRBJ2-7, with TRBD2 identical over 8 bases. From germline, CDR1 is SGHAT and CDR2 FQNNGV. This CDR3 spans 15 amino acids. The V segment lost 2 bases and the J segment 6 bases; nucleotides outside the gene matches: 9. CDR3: CASSLNSGSIAEQYF. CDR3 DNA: TGTGCCAGCAGCTTAAACAGCGGGAGCATCGCCGAGCAGTACTTC.

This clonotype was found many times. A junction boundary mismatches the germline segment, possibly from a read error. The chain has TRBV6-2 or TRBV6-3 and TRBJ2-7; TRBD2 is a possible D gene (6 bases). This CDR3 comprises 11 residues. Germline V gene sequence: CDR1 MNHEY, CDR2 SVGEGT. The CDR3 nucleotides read TGTGCCTCTTCCCCAGGAGTAGCGGTGGACTTC. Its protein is CASSPGVAVDF.

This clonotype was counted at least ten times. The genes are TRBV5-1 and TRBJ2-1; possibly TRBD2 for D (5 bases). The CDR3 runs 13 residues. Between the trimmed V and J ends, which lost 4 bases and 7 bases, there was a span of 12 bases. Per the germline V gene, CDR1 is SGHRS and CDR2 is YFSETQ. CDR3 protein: CASSHKTGNEQFF. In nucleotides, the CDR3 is TGCGCCAGCAGCCACAAGACGGGGAATGAGCAGTTCTTC.

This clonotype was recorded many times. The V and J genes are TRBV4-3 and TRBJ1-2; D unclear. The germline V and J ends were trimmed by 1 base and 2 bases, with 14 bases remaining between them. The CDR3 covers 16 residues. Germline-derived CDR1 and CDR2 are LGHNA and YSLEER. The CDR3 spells CASSQGAQTGNYGYTF. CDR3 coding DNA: TGCGCCAGCAGCCAAGGGGCTCAGACGGGAAACTATGGCTACACCTTC.

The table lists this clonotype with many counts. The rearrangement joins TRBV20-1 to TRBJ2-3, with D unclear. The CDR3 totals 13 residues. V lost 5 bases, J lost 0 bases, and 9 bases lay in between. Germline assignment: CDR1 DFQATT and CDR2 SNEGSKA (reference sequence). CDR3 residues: CSAADPSTDTQYF. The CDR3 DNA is TGCAGTGCTGCAGACCCAAGCACAGATACGCAGTATTTT.

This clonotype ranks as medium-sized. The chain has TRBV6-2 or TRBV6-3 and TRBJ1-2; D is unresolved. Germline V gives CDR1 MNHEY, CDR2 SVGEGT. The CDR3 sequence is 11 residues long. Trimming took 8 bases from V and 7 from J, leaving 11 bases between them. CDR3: CASGVMAGYTF. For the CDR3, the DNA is TGTGCCAGCGGGGTAATGGCTGGCTACACCTTC.